Below, 2 T cell receptor beta chains from the same sample are listed, as sequenced in a study of T cells expressing NK-cell markers. From its re-call of the 5' RACE reads, TCRdb lists each CDR3 protein once, without DNA. Found here are 450,000 to 600,000 distinct CDR3 sequences; the top ten clones hold roughly 3.6%. Sequencing was done on a sample of blood T cells: a sorted CD56 or NKG2C T cell subset, CD4+ or CD8+ T cells, or bulk PBMC T cells (not recorded which). These receptors were collected from a man aged 18 to 29 in good health.

This rearrangement joins TRBV28 to TRBJ2-3; TCRdb picks TRBD2, but there is no DNA to check that call. This CDR3 is built from 16 residues. In germline, CDR1 is MDHEN, CDR2 SYDVKM. The chain's CDR3 is CASELAGGANTDTQYF.

The rearrangement links TRBV12-3 or TRBV12-4 to TRBJ2-1; TCRdb's D gene call, TRBD1, goes unchecked for lack of DNA. The CDR3 is 16 residues long. CDR3 residues: CASSSGQGAARNEQFF.